This T cell receptor beta chain was identified in a study of blood T cell repertoires in COVID-19. Background on the study: The study drew acute and convalescent COVID-19 samples from the United States, Italy and Spain. T cells, B-cell-depleted T cells, or PBMCs provided the cDNA or gDNA that served as material.

Participant-reported clinical history was the basis for cohort assignment. V lost 1 base and J lost 5, with 10 bases in between. The germline CDR1 and CDR2 sequences are SGHDT and YYEEEE. The CDR3 totals 15 residues. Methods used by the authors: The authors estimated nucleated cell counts from reference gene primer amplification. Assay: immunoSEQ multiplex PCR; the TCRdb copy retains only in-frame clones and omits some. The DNA gave D and trimming, while V, J and clone size come from that table. Of some 300,000 clones detected, approximately 89% appear once; the ten largest clones hold roughly 2.9%. Input material: PBMCs or T cells enriched from blood (not recorded which). The TCR sequence derives from a woman between 45 and 65 years old who had been exposed to COVID-19. The V gene is TRBV5-6, the J gene TRBJ1-6; no definite D call. The DNA for the CDR3 is TGTGCCAGCAGCTTGCAGACATGGAATAATTCACCCCTCCACTTT. This gives the protein CASSLQTWNNSPLHF.